These T cell receptor beta chains were read from a single sample in a study of blood T cell repertoires in COVID-19. TCRdb's copy holds only in-frame clones and misses some; the assay was immunoSEQ multiplex PCR. The table shows roughly 220,000 clones, with around 82% occurring only once. The material sequenced was peripheral blood. Every receptor here comes from a woman aged 55 to 70 with acute or convalescent COVID-19. Each CDR3 is given with its conserved first and last residue. The order of the fields is J gene, clone size, D gene, V gene, CDR3 protein, CDR3 DNA. D genes are given only for firm matches. Clone size is stated in some rows and not others, as once, few, many or a class when expanded.

TRBJ1-2	-	-	TRBV3-1/TRBV3-2	CASSPDTNYGYTF	TGTGCCAGCAGCCCTGACACGAACTATGGCTACACCTTC
TRBJ2-5	-	TRBD1	TRBV7-6	CASSPRGLGETQYF	TGTGCCAGCAGCCCCAGGGGGCTCGGAGAGACCCAGTACTTC
TRBJ2-5	-	TRBD2	TRBV7-3	CASSFSGTSGAETQYF	TGTGCCAGCAGCTTTTCCGGGACTAGCGGGGCCGAGACCCAGTACTTC
TRBJ1-2	-	-	TRBV2	CASRRQVDGYTF	TGTGCCAGCAGAAGACAGGTTGATGGCTACACCTTC
TRBJ2-2	-	-	TRBV7-8	CASSVHRANTGELFF	TGTGCCAGCAGCGTACACAGGGCGAACACCGGGGAGCTGTTTTTT
TRBJ2-7	few	-	TRBV5-4	CASSFGLEQYF	TGTGCCAGCAGCTTTGGGCTCGAGCAGTACTTC
TRBJ1-3	-	-	TRBV3-1/TRBV3-2	CASSQEGRGISGNTIYF	TGTGCCAGCAGCCAAGAAGGGAGGGGGATCTCTGGAAACACCATATATTTT
TRBJ2-2	-	-	TRBV27	CASSRNTGELFF	TGTGCCAGCAGTCGGAACACCGGGGAGCTGTTTTTT
TRBJ2-5	-	-	TRBV30	CAWSVRRQRVAQYF	TGTGCCTGGAGTGTAAGGAGGCAGAGAGTAGCCCAGTACTTC
TRBJ1-6	-	TRBD1	TRBV4-1	CASSPPGQNSPLHF	TGCGCCAGCAGCCCTCCGGGACAGAATTCACCCCTCCACTTT
TRBJ1-1	-	TRBD1	TRBV29-1	CSVGNRGWNTEAFF	TGCAGCGTGGGAAACAGGGGATGGAACACTGAAGCTTTCTTT
TRBJ1-4	-	-	TRBV5-1	CASSFSGVLNEKLFF	TGCGCCAGCAGCTTCAGCGGGGTCCTTAATGAAAAACTGTTTTTT
TRBJ2-5	few	TRBD2	TRBV28	CASSLGSGGHQETQYF	TGTGCCAGCAGTTTAGGTAGCGGGGGGCACCAAGAGACCCAGTACTTC
TRBJ1-3	-	TRBD1	TRBV19	CASTSTGSLSGNTIYF	TGTGCCAGTACCTCGACAGGGAGTCTCTCTGGAAACACCATATATTTT
TRBJ2-3	-	-	TRBV7-3	CASSSGGSTDTQYF	TGTGCCAGCAGCTCAGGTGGAAGCACAGATACGCAGTATTTT
TRBJ1-2	-	TRBD1	TRBV7-2	CASSLTGTGTHGYTF	TGTGCCAGCAGCCTGACCGGGACAGGGACCCATGGCTACACCTTC
TRBJ2-3	-	-	TRBV7-6	CASSLDARGGTDTQYF	TGTGCCAGCAGCTTAGATGCCAGGGGTGGGACAGATACGCAGTATTTT
TRBJ2-5	-	-	TRBV6-2/TRBV6-3	CASSYGGNLVKETQYF	TGTGCCAGCAGTTACGGGGGGAATCTCGTCAAAGAGACCCAGTACTTC
TRBJ1-1	once	-	TRBV16	CASSPQRGRRAEAFF	TGTGCCAGCAGCCCCCAACGGGGCCGGAGGGCTGAAGCTTTCTTT
TRBJ1-5	once	-	TRBV6-5	CASSRSGGPDQPQHF	TGTGCCAGCTCGAGGTCGGGAGGGCCCGATCAGCCCCAGCATTTT
TRBJ1-4	-	-	TRBV5-1	CASSLVGQGNEKLFF	TGCGCCAGCAGCTTGGTCGGGCAGGGAAATGAAAAACTGTTTTTT
TRBJ1-4	-	-	TRBV18	CASSPGAVNEKLFF	TGTGCCAGCTCACCGGGGGCAGTGAATGAAAAACTGTTTTTT
TRBJ2-1	-	TRBD2	TRBV6-1	CASSEDSTSEFYNEQFF	TGTGCCAGCAGTGAAGATTCGACTAGCGAGTTCTACAATGAGCAGTTCTTC
TRBJ1-5	-	-	TRBV28	CASSKDRNQPQHF	TGTGCCAGCAGCAAAGACAGGAATCAGCCCCAGCATTTT
TRBJ2-1	-	TRBD2	TRBV9	CASSGLAGALNEQFF	TGTGCCAGCAGCGGTCTAGCGGGGGCCCTGAATGAGCAGTTCTTC
TRBJ1-3	few	-	TRBV5-1	CASSSGRGGSGNTIYF	TGCGCCAGCAGCTCTGGGAGAGGAGGGTCTGGAAACACCATATATTTT
TRBJ1-2	-	-	TRBV28	CASSLSVNYGYTF	TGTGCCAGCAGTTTATCCGTTAACTATGGCTACACCTTC